A single sample gave rise to the 27 T cell receptor beta chains below, sequenced in a study of T-cell reconstitution after alpha-beta-depleted transplantation in children. Library preparation (for TCRbeta) was performed with unique molecular identifiers. Each CDR3 protein gets one entry after TCRdb re-called the PCR reads with MiXCR. The sample consists of 260,000 or so distinct CDR3 sequences, approximately 12% of them appearing once. This material consisted of PBMCs from the stem cell graft donor, taken from the stem cell graft. All receptors come from a human donor who donated a stem cell graft to a child with acute lymphoblastic leukemia.

The sample holds a few counts of this clonotype. A clone one base away is much larger, so this may be a read error. This chain connects TRBV6-1 to TRBJ2-7, with TRBD1 as a possible D gene (6 bases). V was trimmed by 6 bases and J by 2 bases, leaving 11 bases between them. The CDR3 loop spans 13 amino acids. The germline CDR1 and CDR2 sequences are MNHNS and SASEGT. CDR3 in DNA: TGTGCCAGCAGACGGACAGCCACCTACGAGCAGTACTTC. Its translation is CASRRTATYEQYF.

The table lists this clonotype with many counts. The chain combines TRBV10-3 with TRBJ1-1; 8 nucleotides match TRBD1. Germline V gene lookup returns CDR1 ENHRY and CDR2 SYGVKD. The CDR3 covers 15 residues. The V gene end was trimmed by 4 bases and the J gene end by 0 bases; junction bases not matched to a gene: 4. For the CDR3, the DNA is TGTGCCATCAGTGTGGGGACAGGCTTGAACACTGAAGCTTTCTTT. Its protein is CAISVGTGLNTEAFF.

The chain carries TRBV11-2 and TRBJ2-3; D not resolved. Deletions cut 6 bases from V and 0 bases from J, with 10 bases between. Germline lookup yields CDR1 SGHAT and CDR2 FQNNGV. CDR3 size: 14 residues. As DNA, the CDR3 is TGTGCCAGCAGTAGACCTGCTAGCACAGATACGCAGTATTTT. Its translation is CASSRPASTDTQYF.

In this sample, this clonotype turned up many times. The V and J genes are TRBV12-3 or TRBV12-4 and TRBJ1-5; a weak D match, TRBD1 (6 bases). The V gene lost 6 bases and the J gene lost 6 bases, with 24 bases spanning the gap. The CDR3 consists of 17 residues. The CDR3 region is CASSQRGAGLKVQPQHF. CDR3 DNA: TGTGCCAGCAGCCAGAGGGGGGCGGGATTGAAGGTTCAGCCCCAGCATTTT.

This clonotype was recorded many times. CDR3 nucleotide sequence: TGTGCCAGCAGCATCCGAACTGGGGCCAACGTCCTGACTTTC. This codes for CASSIRTGANVLTF. This chain uses TRBV28 with TRBJ2-6; D unresolved. Germline-derived CDR1 and CDR2 are MDHEN and SYDVKM. The CDR3 contains 14 residues. V was pared by 6 bases and J by 2 bases, with 8 bases between.

This clonotype showed up just a few times. The genes are TRBV6-1 and TRBJ2-3; 9 nucleotides align to TRBD2. CDR1 is MNHNS, CDR2 SASEGT, per germline. V was pared by 1 base and J by 5 bases, with 7 bases of the junction left unmatched. The CDR3 is 16 residues long. CDR3 DNA sequence: TGTGCCAGCAGTGAAGTCGATAGCGGGGGACGAGATACGCAGTATTTT. It encodes CASSEVDSGGRDTQYF.

This clonotype was observed many times. The chain is built from TRBV11-2 and TRBJ2-5; TRBD2 aligns across 12 bases. This CDR3 spans 17 amino acids. CDR1 and CDR2 from the germline V gene are SGHAT and FQNNGV. The V and J ends lost 6 bases and 2 bases, in that order; junction bases with no gene match: 10. As DNA, the CDR3 is TGTGCCAGCAGTCCCGGGACTAGCGGGTTTTTACAAGAGACCCAGTACTTC. It specifies CASSPGTSGFLQETQYF.

This clonotype was found many times. The gene calls are TRBV5-1 and TRBJ1-6, with 8 positions matching TRBD1. The CDR3 contains 14 residues. In germline, CDR1 is SGHRS, CDR2 YFSETQ. With 4 bases clipped from V and 8 bases from J, the junction kept 5 bases outside the gene matches. The CDR3, as DNA: TGCGCCAGCAGCCCAGGACAGGGCCATTCACCCCTCCACTTT. This sequence encodes CASSPGQGHSPLHF.

This clonotype was seen many times. V is TRBV12-3 or TRBV12-4 and J is TRBJ2-3; D is undetermined. This CDR3 is built from 11 residues. Trimming left V 3 bases short and J 5 bases short, with 3 bases between. The CDR3 DNA follows: TGTGCCAGCAGTTTTGGAGATACGCAGTATTTT. The encoded protein is CASSFGDTQYF.

This clonotype was observed a few times. V usage is TRBV5-1 and J usage is TRBJ2-2; 10 nucleotides line up with TRBD2. The germline gives CDR1 SGHRS, CDR2 YFSETQ. CDR3 size: 18 residues. Germline trimming cut 0 bases from V and 3 bases from J; bases unmatched to any gene: 8. The CDR3 bases are TGCGCCAGCAGCTTGGGACCAGCGGGAGGGCCGGACACCGGGGAGCTGTTTTTT. It encodes CASSLGPAGGPDTGELFF.

In its sample, this clonotype was seen many times. V usage is TRBV29-1 and J usage is TRBJ2-1; possible D gene TRBD2, 5 bases. Germline V gene data show CDR1 as SQVTM and CDR2 as ANQGSEA. The V end lost 6 bases, the J end lost 8 bases, and 17 bases lay between the germline ends. This CDR3 is 13 amino acids long. CDR3 residues: CSVGLGTADEQFF. The CDR3 bases are TGCAGCGTAGGACTCGGCACTGCGGATGAGCAGTTCTTC.

This clonotype was seen repeatedly, ten times or more. The CDR3 DNA reads as TGTGCCAGCAGCTTAGTTGGGGGGCGCGATGGAAAACTGTTTTTT. Translated, it gives CASSLVGGRDGKLFF. The chain employs TRBV7-2 and TRBJ1-4; D possibly corresponds to TRBD1 (6 bases). Per the germline V gene, CDR1 is SGHTA and CDR2 is FQGNSA. The CDR3 totals 15 residues. Trimming shortened V by 1 base and J by 10 bases, and 16 bases separated the two germline ends.

This clonotype was seen repeatedly, ten times or more. The genes are TRBV5-1 and TRBJ2-2, with 11 nucleotides matching TRBD1. CDR1 and CDR2 from the germline V gene are SGHRS and YFSETQ. The J segment lost 5 bases and the V segment lost 4 bases, leaving 7 bases of the junction unmatched. CDR3 length: 16 amino acids. The CDR3 loop is CASSPPGTGGTGELFF. The CDR3 DNA reads as TGCGCCAGCAGCCCGCCCGGGACAGGGGGGACCGGGGAGCTGTTTTTT.

This clonotype showed up many times. This rearrangement joins TRBV28 to TRBJ2-7, with D uncertain. Trimming removed 5 bases from V and 0 bases from J, with 14 bases in between. The CDR3 extends over 15 amino acids. Germline V gene lookup returns CDR1 MDHEN and CDR2 SYDVKM. The CDR3 region has the DNA TGTGCCAGCAGTCCCAGACGCAGGAGCTCCTACGAGCAGTACTTC. It translates to CASSPRRRSSYEQYF.

The sample holds many counts of this clonotype. The J gene is TRBJ2-4, the V gene TRBV12-3 or TRBV12-4; a weak D match, TRBD1 (6 bases). The CDR3 is made up of 14 amino acids. Trimming shortened V by 6 bases and J by 3 bases, and 12 bases separated the two germline ends. The CDR3 is CASRLRGVKNIQYF. The CDR3 coding sequence is TGTGCCAGCAGACTCAGGGGAGTCAAAAACATTCAGTACTTC.

The rearrangement joins TRBV20-1 to TRBJ1-2; D remains unclear. Trimming cost V 7 bases and J 3 bases, with 9 bases left between them. The CDR3 is 11 amino acids. CDR1 and CDR2 from the germline V gene are DFQATT and SNEGSKA (reference sequence). This CDR3 reads CSVGKDYGYTF. The CDR3 coding sequence is TGCAGTGTAGGCAAGGACTATGGCTACACCTTC.

The sample holds many counts of this clonotype. This chain connects TRBV2 to TRBJ1-1, with a possible D match to TRBD1 (6 bases). V lost 3 bases and J lost 1, with 24 bases in between. The CDR3 is 19 residues long. The germline CDR1 and CDR2 sequences are SNHLY and FYNNEI. The CDR3 region has the DNA TGTGCCAGCAGTGATATAGACAGCCGTCCGACAGGCCCGAACACTGAAGCTTTCTTT. This codes for CASSDIDSRPTGPNTEAFF.

Worth noting for this clonotype: A much larger clone lies one base from this, so it may be a read error. The chain carries TRBV5-1 and TRBJ2-1; TRBD2 matches 7 bases. The CDR3 runs 19 residues. The ends lost 0 bases at V and 6 bases at J; junction bases unmatched: 18. Germline CDR1 is SGHRS and CDR2 is YFSETQ. As DNA, the CDR3 is TGCGCCAGCAGCTTGGCCGGGGAGGGAGTAGCCCTACTCTGCAATGAGCAGTTCTTC. This codes for CASSLAGEGVALLCNEQFF.

This clonotype was seen repeatedly, ten times or more. The rearrangement links TRBV12-3 or TRBV12-4 to TRBJ1-5; D is possibly TRBD1 (5 bases). The CDR3 totals 14 residues. The V gene lost 2 bases and the J gene lost 1 base, with 6 bases spanning the gap. CDR3 region: CASSLKGSNQPQHF. CDR3 in DNA: TGTGCCAGCAGTTTAAAGGGGAGCAATCAGCCCCAGCATTTT.

This clonotype has at least ten counts. The V and J genes are TRBV12-3 or TRBV12-4 and TRBJ1-1, with TRBD1 identical over 8 bases. The V and J ends lost 4 bases and 3 bases, in that order; junction bases with no gene match: 4. The CDR3 has 14 amino acids. The DNA of the CDR3 is TGTGCCAGCAGTTATCAGGGGGCTTACACTGAAGCTTTCTTT. Its protein product is CASSYQGAYTEAFF.

This clonotype was seen at least ten times. The V and J genes are TRBV28 and TRBJ2-2; no clear D. Looked up from germline, CDR1 is MDHEN and CDR2 is SYDVKM. Trimming pared 4 bases from V and 2 bases from J, leaving 5 bases between. The CDR3 is 13 amino acids. The DNA for the CDR3 is TGTGCCAGCAGTTCGATTAACACCGGGGAGCTGTTTTTT. Residues: CASSSINTGELFF.

In its sample, this clonotype was seen many times. This rearrangement joins TRBV3-1 to TRBJ2-7, with D uncertain. The CDR3 is made up of 13 amino acids. Germline lookup yields CDR1 LGHDT and CDR2 YNNKEL (reference sequence). The ends were cut back, 2 bases at V and 2 bases at J, with 7 bases in the middle. CDR3 bases: TGTGCCAGCAGCCAACGGAGTACCTACGAGCAGTACTTC. It specifies CASSQRSTYEQYF.

This clonotype was seen many times. The chain links TRBV27 to TRBJ2-6, with D hard to call. This CDR3 region has 13 residues. Germline CDR1 is MNHEY and CDR2 is SMNVEV (reference sequence). V gave up 8 bases and J gave up 0 bases, with 5 bases separating them. CDR3 bases: TGTGCCAGCGGCTTCTCTGGGGCCAACGTCCTGACTTTC. Translated, it gives CASGFSGANVLTF.

This clonotype appeared many times. The genes are TRBV7-9 and TRBJ2-5; TRBD1 matches 8 bases. The CDR3 consists of 14 residues. After removal of 4 bases from V and 5 bases from J, the junction contained 6 bases not matched to a gene. Germline V gene lookup returns CDR1 SEHNR and CDR2 FQNEAQ (reference sequence). CDR3: CASSSGQGAETQYF. The CDR3 DNA follows: TGTGCCAGCAGCTCTGGACAGGGTGCGGAGACCCAGTACTTC.

This clonotype was seen ten or more times. The V gene is TRBV9, the J gene TRBJ1-2, with D perhaps matching TRBD1 (6 bases). V gave up 3 bases and J gave up 8 bases, with 14 bases separating them. CDR3 size: 13 residues. Per the germline V gene, CDR1 is SGDLS and CDR2 is YYNGEE. CDR3 sequence reads: CASSASGAGGYTF. The CDR3 coding sequence is TGTGCCAGCAGCGCCTCAGGGGCGGGAGGCTACACCTTC.

The table lists this clonotype with many counts. This chain links TRBV7-2 with TRBJ2-5; maybe TRBD2 (6 bases). Germline values: CDR1 SGHTA, CDR2 FQGNSA. The V gene lost 0 bases and the J gene lost 5 bases, with 13 bases spanning the gap. The CDR3 contains 15 residues. The CDR3 protein is CASSLAASSGETQYF. The CDR3 DNA is TGTGCCAGCAGCTTAGCGGCCAGCAGCGGGGAGACCCAGTACTTC.

This clonotype was seen repeatedly, ten times or more. The rearrangement links TRBV7-2 to TRBJ2-5; TRBD2 aligns across 11 bases. Trimming at V came to 5 bases and at J to 5 bases, leaving 13 bases not matched to a gene. The CDR3 loop spans 17 amino acids. The germline V gene has CDR1 SGHTA and CDR2 FQGNSA. As DNA, the CDR3 is TGTGCCAGCAGCCCACTCGGTGGTAGCGGGGGGGCGGAGACCCAGTACTTC. It encodes CASSPLGGSGGAETQYF.